The clone carrying this T cell receptor beta chain was recorded a few times. This sample is part of a study of liver allograft versus peripheral blood T cells. On the study more broadly: The authors compared T cell receptor repertoires in transplanted livers with recipients' peripheral blood repertoires.

TCRdb independently ran MiXCR on the reads; one entry per CDR3 protein. This sample has more than 10,000 distinct CDR3 sequences, with approximately 17% found just once. The CDR3 is 15 residues long. Germline V gives CDR1 SGDLS, CDR2 YYNGEE. V lost 2 bases, J lost 0 bases, and 12 bases lay in between. V is TRBV9 and J is TRBJ2-7, with D possibly TRBD2 on 6 matching bases. The origin of this receptor is a human patient who had a liver transplant. Some T cells may arise from the graft donor. The CDR3 here is CASSVEGAGSYEQYF. The CDR3 coding sequence is TGTGCCAGCAGCGTGGAGGGCGCGGGCTCCTACGAGCAGTACTTC.